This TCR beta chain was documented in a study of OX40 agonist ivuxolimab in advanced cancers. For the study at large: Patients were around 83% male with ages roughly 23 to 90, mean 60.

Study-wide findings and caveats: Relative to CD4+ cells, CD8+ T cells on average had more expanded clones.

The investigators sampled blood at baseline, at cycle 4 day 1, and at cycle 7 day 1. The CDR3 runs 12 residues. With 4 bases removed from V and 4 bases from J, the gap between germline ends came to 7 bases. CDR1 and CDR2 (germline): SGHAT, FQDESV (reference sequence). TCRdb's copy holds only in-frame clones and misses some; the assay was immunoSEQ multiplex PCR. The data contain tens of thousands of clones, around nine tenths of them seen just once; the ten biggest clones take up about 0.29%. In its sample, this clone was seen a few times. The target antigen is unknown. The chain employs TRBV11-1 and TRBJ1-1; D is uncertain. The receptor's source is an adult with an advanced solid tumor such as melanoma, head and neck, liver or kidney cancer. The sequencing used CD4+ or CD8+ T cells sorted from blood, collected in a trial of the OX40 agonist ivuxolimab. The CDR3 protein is CASSSPATEAFF. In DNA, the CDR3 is TGTGCCAGCAGCTCGCCAGCCACTGAAGCTTTCTTT.